The 7 T cell receptor beta chains given below trace back to one sample, sequenced in a study of B cell selection in AIRE deficiency. Sorting defined conventional CD4 T cells as CD4+CD127+. The data were produced by immunoSEQ multiplex PCR, yet TCRdb's version contains in-frame clones alone and is incomplete. The table has 20,000 to 25,000 clones, around 97% seen once. Sequencing was performed on conventional CD4+ T cells sorted from PBMCs. The receptors here all came from a human donor with AIRE deficiency.

The chain links TRBV19 to TRBJ2-2; a possible D gene is TRBD1 (7 bases). Germline loops: CDR1 LNHDA, CDR2 SQIVND (reference sequence). This CDR3 comprises 16 residues. Trimming shortened V by 3 bases and J by 4 bases, and 15 bases separated the two germline ends. CDR3 sequence (DNA): TGTGCCAGTAGTATGGAGGAGGGGGCGGGCACCGGGGAGCTGTTTTTT. As protein: CASSMEEGAGTGELFF.

The rearrangement uses TRBV18 and TRBJ1-4; D is perhaps TRBD1 (5 bases). V was cut by 0 bases and J by 1 base, with 9 bases left in between. The germline V gene has CDR1 KGHSH and CDR2 LQKENI. This CDR3 has 16 amino acids. The chain's CDR3 is CASSPPSGGTNEKLFF. The CDR3 nucleotides read TGTGCCAGCTCACCACCCTCCGGGGGAACTAATGAAAAACTGTTTTTT.

This clone is a singleton in its sample. This chain connects TRBV29-1 to TRBJ2-4; D might be TRBD1 (6 bases). The V and J ends lost 0 bases and 1 base respectively, with 7 bases between them. The germline V gene encodes CDR1 SQVTM and CDR2 ANQGSEA. The CDR3 loop spans 14 amino acids. The CDR3 is CSVEEGQAKNIQYF. The CDR3 DNA reads as TGCAGCGTTGAAGAAGGACAGGCCAAAAACATTCAGTACTTC.

The rearrangement uses TRBV9 and TRBJ2-5; D remains unclear. In germline, CDR1 is SGDLS, CDR2 YYNGEE. V lost 4 bases and J lost 5, with 15 bases in between. This CDR3 contains 14 residues. The CDR3 nucleotides are TGTGCCAGCAGCCCACTACAGTGGTCGGAGACCCAGTACTTC. The encoded protein is CASSPLQWSETQYF.

The rearrangement links TRBV11-2 to TRBJ2-3; D is ambiguous. Germline values: CDR1 SGHAT, CDR2 FQNNGV. V lost 3 bases and J 0 bases, leaving 13 bases between the germline ends. The CDR3 is 16 residues long. The CDR3 DNA reads as TGTGCCAGCAGCTTCATTCCGCAGGCTAGCACAGATACGCAGTATTTT. Protein: CASSFIPQASTDTQYF.

The genes are TRBV5-4 and TRBJ2-2; 10 nucleotides line up with TRBD1. Per germline, CDR1 SGHNT and CDR2 YYREEE (reference sequence). After removal of 4 bases from V and 0 bases from J, the junction contained 3 bases not matched to a gene. The CDR3 spans 16 residues. The CDR3 nucleotides read TGTGCCAGCAGCGGAGGACAGGGGGCGAACACCGGGGAGCTGTTTTTT. As protein: CASSGGQGANTGELFF.

V gene TRBV11-2 combines with J gene TRBJ2-7, with TRBD2 identical over 12 bases. Trimming took 2 bases from V and 6 from J; bases not matched to a gene: 8. This CDR3 is 16 amino acids long. The germline CDR1 and CDR2 sequences are SGHAT and FQNNGV. The CDR3 protein is CASSLFRTSGTGEQYF. The CDR3 DNA reads TGTGCCAGCAGCTTATTTCGGACTAGCGGGACCGGCGAGCAGTACTTC.